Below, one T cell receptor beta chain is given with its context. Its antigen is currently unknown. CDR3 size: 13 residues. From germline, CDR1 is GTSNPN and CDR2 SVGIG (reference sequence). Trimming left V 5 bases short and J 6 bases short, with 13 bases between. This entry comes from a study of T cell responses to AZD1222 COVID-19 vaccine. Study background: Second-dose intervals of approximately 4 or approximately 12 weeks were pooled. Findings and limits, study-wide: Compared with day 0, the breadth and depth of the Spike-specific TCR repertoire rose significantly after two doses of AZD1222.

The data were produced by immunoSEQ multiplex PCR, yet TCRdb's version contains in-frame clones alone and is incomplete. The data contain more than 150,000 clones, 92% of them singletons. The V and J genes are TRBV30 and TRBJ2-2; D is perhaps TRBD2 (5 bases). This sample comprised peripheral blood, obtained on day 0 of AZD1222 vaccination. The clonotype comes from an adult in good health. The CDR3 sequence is CAWGVARSGELFF. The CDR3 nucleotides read TGTGCCTGGGGCGTAGCGAGGTCCGGGGAGCTGTTTTTT.